This paragraph reports one T cell receptor beta chain. This table comes from immunoSEQ multiplex PCR, and its TCRdb copy is limited to in-frame clones, with some not included. The profile shows over 450,000 clones, approximately 91% of them singletons. These data are taken from a study of blood T cell repertoires in COVID-19. The CDR3 length is 16 residues. The germline V gene encodes CDR1 LNHDA and CDR2 SQIVND (reference sequence). With 2 bases clipped from V and 6 bases from J, the junction kept 5 bases outside the gene matches. This receptor was obtained from a woman in her forties or fifties with COVID-19, enrolled during active disease. The gene calls are TRBV19 and TRBJ2-1, with TRBD2 matching over 12 bases. Specimen: peripheral blood. The CDR3 reads CASSIWLAGGSNEQFF. DNA of the CDR3: TGTGCCAGTAGTATATGGCTAGCGGGGGGGAGCAATGAGCAGTTCTTC.